Here is one T cell receptor (beta chain) with its context. The data stem from a study of blood T cell repertoires in COVID-19. Here immunoSEQ multiplex PCR was the method, and the copy in TCRdb shows in-frame clones only, minus some. Here the sample spans approximately 400,000 clones, roughly 90% being singletons. Participants' reported clinical history set cohort assignment. Trimming at V came to 5 bases and at J to 0 bases, leaving 3 bases not matched to a gene. Germline CDR1 LNHDA, CDR2 SQIVND (reference sequence). The CDR3 spans 15 residues. The rearrangement links TRBV19 to TRBJ1-2, with TRBD1 identical over 10 bases. Sequences were obtained from PBMCs or T cells enriched from blood (not recorded which). This clonotype was sampled from a middle-aged woman who had been exposed to COVID-19. CDR3 in DNA: TGTGCCAGTAGTGCCGGGACAGGGGCTAACTATGGCTACACCTTC. This sequence encodes CASSAGTGANYGYTF.